One and the same sample provided the 20 T cell receptor beta chains below, sequenced in a study of cytomegalovirus exposure and HLA in healthy donors. This PCR relied on a set of 60 Vbeta primers and 13 Jbeta primers. This table comes from immunoSEQ multiplex PCR, and its TCRdb copy is limited to in-frame clones, with some not included. The table includes around 130,000 clones, over 75% detected once. Specimen: PBMCs. The receptors originated from a woman younger than 35 in good health and CMV-seronegative.

This chain's CDR3 is CATFGRGRDGYTF. In nucleotides, the CDR3 is TGTGCCACATTTGGGCGGGGGAGGGATGGCTACACCTTC. This chain uses TRBV28 with TRBJ1-2; a weak D match, TRBD1 (5 bases). Germline lookup yields CDR1 MDHEN and CDR2 SYDVKM. V shed 10 bases and J shed 6 bases, with 18 bases lying between them. CDR3 length equals 13 residues.

The chain joins TRBV7-2 to TRBJ2-5; 10 bases are a match to TRBD2. CDR3 size: 14 residues. The germline gives CDR1 SGHTA, CDR2 FQGNSA. J gave up 5 bases and V 2 bases, and 2 bases lay outside the gene matches. DNA for the CDR3: TGTGCCAGCAGCTTACTAGCGGGGGTGGAGACCCAGTACTTC. This codes for CASSLLAGVETQYF.

The V gene is TRBV25-1, the J gene TRBJ1-1; possible D gene TRBD1, 5 bases. CDR3 size: 15 residues. Trimming cost V 4 bases and J 0 bases, with 12 bases left between them. Germline loops: CDR1 MGHDK, CDR2 SYGVNS. The CDR3 loop is CASSAWRGMNTEAFF. CDR3 in DNA: TGTGCCAGCAGTGCGTGGAGGGGCATGAACACTGAAGCTTTCTTT.

This rearrangement joins TRBV9 to TRBJ1-4; no firm D call. Germline V gives CDR1 SGDLS, CDR2 YYNGEE. The CDR3 spans 16 residues. V lost 0 bases and J 4 bases, leaving 13 bases between the germline ends. CDR3 protein: CASSVGGTGFNEKLFF. CDR3 DNA sequence: TGTGCCAGCAGCGTAGGAGGAACGGGTTTTAATGAAAAACTGTTTTTT.

The V gene is TRBV9, the J gene TRBJ1-2; 7 bases are a match to TRBD1. The J segment lost 4 bases and the V segment lost 0 bases, leaving 9 bases of the junction unmatched. The germline V gene has CDR1 SGDLS and CDR2 YYNGEE. There are 16 residues in the CDR3. The CDR3 bases are TGTGCCAGCAGCGTAGACGACAGGGCACGTATCTATGGCTACACCTTC. The encoded protein is CASSVDDRARIYGYTF.

This chain joins TRBV10-2 and TRBJ2-7; 12 bases match TRBD2. The CDR3 has 14 amino acids. CDR1 is WSHSY, CDR2 SAAADI, per germline. V lost 6 bases, J lost 6 bases, and 6 bases stayed unmatched. The CDR3 bases are TGCGCCAGCAGCTTGACTAGCGGGAGCGGCGAGCAGTACTTC. This codes for CASSLTSGSGEQYF.

The chain combines TRBV27 with TRBJ1-4; 8 bases are shared with TRBD1. The CDR3 consists of 15 residues. The J segment lost 3 bases and the V segment lost 6 bases, leaving 6 bases of the junction unmatched. The V gene's germline CDR1 is MNHEY and CDR2 SMNVEV (reference sequence). CDR3 DNA sequence: TGTGCCAGCAGGCCGACGGACAGGGCTAATGAAAAACTGTTTTTT. Protein product: CASRPTDRANEKLFF.

This clone has a handful of counts. The rearrangement links TRBV5-1 to TRBJ1-1; D possibly corresponds to TRBD1 (6 bases). There are 17 residues in the CDR3. The V end was cut by 0 bases, the J end by 5 bases, with 20 bases between. Germline CDR1 SGHRS, CDR2 YFSETQ. CDR3 residues: CASSLALWGRVRTEAFF. CDR3 coding DNA: TGCGCCAGCAGCTTGGCCCTTTGGGGGCGGGTAAGGACTGAAGCTTTCTTT.

The chain combines TRBV6-5 with TRBJ2-2; D is perhaps TRBD1 (5 bases). Germline CDR1 reads MNHEY; CDR2 reads SVGAGI. The CDR3 has 13 residues. V lost 2 bases to trimming and J lost 6 bases, with 7 bases between them. The CDR3 nucleotides are TGTGCCAGCAGTTACCAGGGTTCCGGGGAGCTGTTTTTT. Its translation is CASSYQGSGELFF.

CDR3 in amino acids: CAISETDISSPLHF. The CDR3 nucleotides read TGTGCCATCAGTGAGACGGACATAAGTTCACCCCTCCACTTT. The chain is built from TRBV10-3 and TRBJ1-6; D possibly corresponds to TRBD1 (5 bases). Between the trimmed V and J ends, which lost 2 bases and 9 bases, there was a span of 11 bases. The CDR3 loop spans 14 amino acids. Germline-derived CDR1 and CDR2 are ENHRY and SYGVKD.

The V gene is TRBV5-4, the J gene TRBJ2-7; a weak D match, TRBD1 (6 bases). Deletions cut 0 bases from V and 1 base from J, with 11 bases between. This CDR3 contains 15 residues. Germline V gene data show CDR1 as SGHNT and CDR2 as YYREEE (reference sequence). CDR3 sequence reads: CASSLGAGVSYEQYF. CDR3 in DNA: TGTGCCAGCAGCTTGGGGGCAGGGGTTTCCTACGAGCAGTACTTC.

The J gene is TRBJ2-3, the V gene TRBV10-3; 7 bases fit TRBD2. CDR1 is ENHRY, CDR2 SYGVKD, per germline. Germline trimming cut 3 bases from V and 5 bases from J; bases unmatched to any gene: 14. The CDR3 covers 17 residues. The CDR3: CAISESSWGRAIDTQYF. For the CDR3, the DNA is TGTGCCATCAGTGAAAGCTCGTGGGGGAGGGCCATAGATACGCAGTATTTT.

This clone was detected only once. V and J are TRBV11-2 and TRBJ2-5, with D possibly matching TRBD2 (6 bases). The CDR3 runs to 15 residues. With 1 base removed from V and 2 bases from J, the gap between germline ends came to 11 bases. Germline values: CDR1 SGHAT, CDR2 FQNNGV. The CDR3 bases are TGTGCCAGCAGCTTAGGTTACGGGGGACAAGAGACCCAGTACTTC. It encodes CASSLGYGGQETQYF.

The V and J genes are TRBV13 and TRBJ2-7; D may be TRBD1 (6 bases). V shed 8 bases and J shed 1 base, with 9 bases lying between them. The CDR3 extends over 12 amino acids. CDR1 and CDR2 (germline): PRHDT, FYEKMQ (reference sequence). The CDR3 is CASAGQSYEQYF. The CDR3, as DNA: TGTGCCAGCGCAGGACAGTCCTACGAGCAGTACTTC.

The chain links TRBV2 to TRBJ1-4; no definite D call. CDR1 is SNHLY and CDR2 is FYNNEI in the germline V gene. The CDR3 spans 15 residues. Trimming removed 1 base at V and 5 bases at J, with 11 bases between. The CDR3 region is CASSEGAARNEKLFF. CDR3 in DNA: TGTGCCAGCAGTGAAGGGGCAGCCCGAAATGAAAAACTGTTTTTT.

This chain links TRBV30 with TRBJ1-1, with D uncertain. CDR3 size: 13 residues. Germline lookup yields CDR1 GTSNPN and CDR2 SVGIG (reference sequence). Between the trimmed V and J ends, which lost 6 bases and 0 bases, there was a span of 11 bases. The CDR3 here is CACNLLMNTEAFF. The CDR3 coding sequence is TGTGCCTGTAATCTTCTTATGAACACTGAAGCTTTCTTT.

The genes are TRBV19 and TRBJ2-5; a possible D gene is TRBD1 (5 bases). Germline assignment: CDR1 LNHDA and CDR2 SQIVND (reference sequence). Trimming removed 5 bases at V and 5 bases at J, with 12 bases between. This CDR3 is 13 amino acids long. The CDR3 DNA reads TGTGCCAGTAGTCTTATGGGGCGGGAGACCCAGTACTTC. It codes for CASSLMGRETQYF.

The chain joins TRBV7-6 to TRBJ1-1, with a tentative D call TRBD1 (6 bases). Germline CDR1 reads SGHVS; CDR2 reads FNYEAQ. V lost 2 bases, J lost 5 bases, and 12 bases lay in between. The CDR3 loop spans 14 amino acids. The CDR3 region has the DNA TGTGCCAGCAGCTTAACGGGGGGCATTACTGAAGCTTTCTTT. It codes for CASSLTGGITEAFF.

This clone has just one count. The rearrangement links TRBV10-2 to TRBJ2-3; D is possibly TRBD2 (6 bases). CDR3 size: 14 residues. Deletions cut 3 bases from V and 3 bases from J, with 10 bases between. Germline V gives CDR1 WSHSY, CDR2 SAAADI. The CDR3, as DNA: TGCGCCAGCAGTGAAAGGACTAAGACAGATACGCAGTATTTT. Residues: CASSERTKTDTQYF.

This clone was picked up one time. The chain couples TRBV5-5 to TRBJ2-7; no clear D gene. Trimming stripped 2 bases from V and 0 bases from J, with 9 bases between. Germline CDR1 SGHKS, CDR2 YYEKEE (reference sequence). The CDR3 extends over 14 amino acids. This CDR3 is CASSLTASSYEQYF. The CDR3, as DNA: TGTGCCAGCAGCTTAACGGCTAGCTCCTACGAGCAGTACTTC. The whole variable domain, remainder taken from reference TRBV5-5 and TRBJ2-7, is DAGVTQSPTHLIKTRGQQVTLRCSPISGHKSVSWYQQVLGQGPQFIFQYYEKEERGRGNFPDRFSARQFPNYSSELNVNALLLGDSALYLCASSLTASSYEQYFGPGTRLTVT.